Below are 9 T cell receptor beta chains sequenced from a single sample in a study of response to subunit inactivated influenza vaccine. TCRdb used MiXCR to reprocess the RT-PCR reads, holding one entry per CDR3 protein. The sample shows about 540,000 distinct CDR3 sequences, approximately 22% of them seen only once. These data were likewise used in another study, on T cells expressing NK-cell markers. That work contributes: Production of TCR beta cDNA relied on 5'RACE template switching with UMIs.

The starting material was CD4+ T cells sorted from PBMCs, obtained roughly 13 days after vaccination. The source is a man aged 50 to 60 who received an inactivated influenza vaccine.

The chain has TRBV5-1 and TRBJ2-2; D is ambiguous. Germline loops: CDR1 SGHRS, CDR2 YFSETQ. V lost 0 bases to trimming and J lost 5 bases, with 11 bases between them. CDR3 length equals 15 residues. Here the CDR3 DNA reads TGCGCCAGCAGCTTGGGAGGTCTAGTAACCGGGGAGCTGTTTTTT. Its translation is CASSLGGLVTGELFF.

V is TRBV30 and J is TRBJ2-7; D perhaps matches TRBD2 (6 bases). The V end lost 4 bases, the J end lost 1 base, and 20 bases lay between the germline ends. The CDR3 spans 16 residues. Germline V CDR1 and CDR2: GTSNPN, SVGIG (reference sequence). CDR3 sequence: CAWTPNPGTPSYEQYF. CDR3 DNA: TGTGCCTGGACACCTAACCCCGGGACTCCATCCTACGAGCAGTACTTC.

In its sample, this clonotype was seen a few times. The genes are TRBV12-3 or TRBV12-4 and TRBJ2-2; 8 bases map to TRBD2. This CDR3 comprises 15 residues. V trimming: 5 bases; J trimming: 7 bases; junction bases outside the gene matches: 9. The CDR3 DNA reads TGTGCCAGCAGTCGAGCGGGAGTAAATATCGGGGAGCTGTTTTTT. It codes for CASSRAGVNIGELFF.

The chain employs TRBV27 and TRBJ2-3; D not certain. Germline V gene data show CDR1 as MNHEY and CDR2 as SMNVEV (reference sequence). Trimming shortened V by 2 bases and J by 4 bases, and 10 bases separated the two germline ends. The CDR3 loop spans 14 amino acids. The CDR3 sequence: CASSLAVPADTQYF. CDR3 bases: TGTGCCAGCAGTTTAGCCGTACCGGCAGATACGCAGTATTTT.

This clonotype was counted between two and nine times. The chain has TRBV10-3 and TRBJ1-1; 11 bases map to TRBD1. There are 14 residues in the CDR3. The germline V gene has CDR1 ENHRY and CDR2 SYGVKD. J was trimmed by 4 bases and V by 10 bases; bases with no gene match: 8. The DNA for the CDR3 is TGTGCCACCCAGGGACAGGGGGTGGCCACTGAAGCTTTCTTT. Its translation: CATQGQGVATEAFF.

The rearrangement uses TRBV7-9 and TRBJ2-3; D is uncertain. Germline V lookup: CDR1 SEHNR, CDR2 FQNEAQ (reference sequence). Trimming shortened V by 4 bases and J by 2 bases, and 7 bases separated the two germline ends. This CDR3 has 13 residues. The CDR3 coding sequence is TGTGCCAGCAGCTCACACGACACAGATACGCAGTATTTT. Amino acid sequence: CASSSHDTDTQYF.

This clonotype occurred a few times. The chain is built from TRBV20-1 and TRBJ2-7; D remains unclear. The CDR3 totals 14 residues. CDR1 and CDR2 from the germline V gene are DFQATT and SNEGSKA (reference sequence). The V end lost 3 bases, the J end lost 6 bases, and 18 bases lay between the germline ends. This CDR3 is CSARTGPLDGEQYF. Written as DNA, the CDR3 is TGCAGTGCTAGGACCGGGCCGCTCGATGGCGAGCAGTACTTC.

This clonotype came up a few times. J is TRBJ2-2 and V is TRBV10-3, with D maybe TRBD1 (7 bases). This CDR3 is built from 13 residues. V dropped 6 bases and J dropped 7 bases, with 12 bases sitting between them. CDR1 ENHRY and CDR2 SYGVKD come from the germline V gene. The CDR3 protein is CAISLRGDGELFF. The CDR3 nucleotides read TGTGCCATCAGCCTCAGGGGGGACGGGGAGCTGTTTTTT.

This clonotype was observed a few times. The V and J genes are TRBV4-2 and TRBJ1-4, with D hard to call. CDR1 is LGHNA, CDR2 YNFKEQ, per germline. CDR3 length: 17 residues. The V end lost 4 bases, the J end lost 8 bases, and 23 bases lay between the germline ends. The CDR3 nucleotides are TGTGCCAGCAGCCGCGATCCGCTCTCAACAACCTACGAAAAACTGTTTTTT. This codes for CASSRDPLSTTYEKLFF.